These T cell receptor beta chains were read from a single sample in a study of blood T cell repertoires in COVID-19. Generated by immunoSEQ multiplex PCR, the TCRdb table keeps only in-frame clones and is missing some. Among 120,000 or so clones listed, around 76% were seen once. The sequenced sample was peripheral blood. These receptors were collected from an elderly woman with acute or convalescent COVID-19. The CDR3 runs from the conserved cysteine through the conserved F or W. The order of the fields is D gene, V gene, J gene, clone size, CDR3 protein, CDR3 DNA. A D gene is named only where the DNA matches it firmly. Size is omitted from some rows. Given values are once, few, many or a class for expanded clones.

TRBD1	TRBV7-2	TRBJ2-7	.	CASSPQPTGHEQYF	TGTGCCAGCAGCCCCCAACCGACAGGGCACGAGCAGTACTTC
.	TRBV6-5	TRBJ1-3	.	CASRGRESIYF	TGTGCCAGCAGGGGGAGGGAATCCATATATTTT
TRBD2	TRBV5-1	TRBJ2-3	few	CASSFGLAGLRSDTQYF	TGCGCCAGCAGCTTTGGACTAGCGGGATTAAGGTCAGATACGCAGTATTTT
.	TRBV28	TRBJ1-4	.	CASSLSENEKLFF	TGTGCCAGCAGTTTATCAGAAAATGAAAAACTGTTTTTT
TRBD1	TRBV19	TRBJ1-2	.	CASRPGGGDYGYTF	TGTGCCAGTAGACCAGGGGGCGGCGACTATGGCTACACCTTC
TRBD2	TRBV30	TRBJ2-1	.	CAWSVASGGAHEQFF	TGTGCCTGGAGTGTTGCCAGCGGGGGGGCCCATGAGCAGTTCTTC
.	TRBV10-3	TRBJ1-1	.	CAISESLGATEAFF	TGTGCCATCAGTGAGTCGTTAGGGGCTACTGAAGCTTTCTTT
TRBD2	TRBV29-1	TRBJ2-1	.	CSDTSGSLNEQFF	TGCAGCGATACTAGCGGGAGTCTCAATGAGCAGTTCTTC
.	TRBV7-9	TRBJ2-7	.	CASEKDGGVSYEQYF	TGTGCCAGCGAGAAAGATGGGGGCGTTTCCTACGAGCAGTACTTC
.	TRBV12-3/TRBV12-4	TRBJ1-6	few	CASSFGDSPLHF	TGTGCCAGCAGTTTCGGGGATTCACCCCTCCACTTT
.	TRBV9	TRBJ2-3	.	CASSVVSTDTQYF	TGTGCCAGCAGCGTCGTGTCCACAGATACGCAGTATTTT
TRBD1	TRBV5-4	TRBJ1-4	.	CASSILGTATNEKLFF	TGTGCCAGCAGCATTCTCGGGACAGCAACTAATGAAAAACTGTTTTTT
.	TRBV7-6	TRBJ2-5	.	CASSLRTESPQYF	TGTGCCAGCAGCTTACGGACAGAGAGTCCCCAGTACTTC
.	TRBV12-5	TRBJ1-1	.	CASGFNVGNTEAFF	TGTGCTAGTGGTTTTAACGTGGGCAACACTGAAGCTTTCTTT
.	TRBV27	TRBJ2-7	.	CATRGGAFPYEQYF	TGTGCCACGCGAGGGGGGGCATTTCCCTACGAGCAGTACTTC
.	TRBV7-9	TRBJ1-6	few	CASSPGAQGEDSPLHF	TGTGCCAGCAGCCCAGGGGCACAGGGCGAGGATTCACCCCTCCACTTT
.	TRBV10-3	TRBJ2-3	.	CAIGTSTDTQYF	TGTGCCATCGGGACTAGCACAGATACGCAGTATTTT
.	TRBV5-6	TRBJ2-7	.	CASSLGASDYEQYF	TGTGCCAGCAGCTTGGGGGCTAGCGACTACGAGCAGTACTTC
TRBD1	TRBV6-1	TRBJ1-2	.	CASSEPLTGLGGYTF	TGTGCCAGCAGTGAACCATTGACAGGGTTGGGCGGCTACACCTTC
TRBD2	TRBV7-6	TRBJ2-3	few	CASSIAVAGVTDTQYF	TGTGCCAGCAGCATCGCTGTAGCGGGAGTCACAGATACGCAGTATTTT
.	TRBV7-8	TRBJ1-3	many	CASSAGTATFSGNTIYF	TGTGCCAGCAGCGCGGGGACGGCCACCTTCTCTGGAAACACCATATATTTT